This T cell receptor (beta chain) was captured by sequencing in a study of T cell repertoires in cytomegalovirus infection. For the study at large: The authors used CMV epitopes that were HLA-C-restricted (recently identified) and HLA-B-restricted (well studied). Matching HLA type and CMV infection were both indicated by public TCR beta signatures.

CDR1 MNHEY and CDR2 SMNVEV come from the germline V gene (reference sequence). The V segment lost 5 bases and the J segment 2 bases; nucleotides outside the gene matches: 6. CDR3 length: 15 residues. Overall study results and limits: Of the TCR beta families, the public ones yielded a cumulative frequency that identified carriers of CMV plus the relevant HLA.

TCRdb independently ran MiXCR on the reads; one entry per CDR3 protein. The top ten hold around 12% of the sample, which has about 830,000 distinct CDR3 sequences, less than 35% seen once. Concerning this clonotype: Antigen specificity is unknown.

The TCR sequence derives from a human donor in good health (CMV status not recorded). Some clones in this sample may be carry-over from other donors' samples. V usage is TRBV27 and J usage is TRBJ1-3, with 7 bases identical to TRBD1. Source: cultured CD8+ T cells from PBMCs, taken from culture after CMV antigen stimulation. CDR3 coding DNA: TGTGCCAGCAGTGCGACAGGGTTAGCTGGAAACACCATATATTTT. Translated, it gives CASSATGLAGNTIYF.